The 6 T cell receptor beta chains presented below share a single source sample, sequenced in a study of T cells in Graves' hyperthyroidism and ophthalmopathy. Researchers amplified the TCR beta CDR3 regions from RNA transcripts. Primed by the HTBI set, a first-round RT-PCR was run on the TCR CDR3. TCRdb re-derived calls from the multiplex PCR reads in MiXCR, one entry per CDR3 protein. Counted here are about 380,000 distinct CDR3 sequences, more than 11% occurring once; the ten biggest clones make up roughly 9.6%. The specimen was blood. Source of these receptors: an older woman with Graves' hyperthyroidism.

V gene TRBV10-2 combines with J gene TRBJ2-5, with TRBD2 matching 8 bases. J was trimmed by 5 bases and V by 6 bases; bases with no gene match: 11. There are 15 residues in the CDR3. From germline, CDR1 is WSHSY and CDR2 SAAADI. For the CDR3, the DNA is TGCGCCAGCAGGGAAGGACTAGCTTCCTCTGAGACCCAGTACTTC. This codes for CASREGLASSETQYF.

J is TRBJ1-2 and V is TRBV19; D is perhaps TRBD1 (5 bases). The germline gives CDR1 LNHDA, CDR2 SQIVND (reference sequence). The length of the CDR3 is 16 residues. Trimming took off 3 bases at V and 4 bases at J, with 18 bases between the two ends. The CDR3 protein is CASSMEAGRIGYGYTF. The CDR3 DNA is TGTGCCAGTAGTATGGAGGCAGGGAGAATAGGCTATGGCTACACCTTC.

This clonotype was seen at least ten times. This chain uses TRBV5-1 with TRBJ2-3, with TRBD2 identical over 10 bases. The CDR3 sequence is 16 residues long. CDR1 and CDR2 (germline): SGHRS, YFSETQ. The J segment lost 1 base and the V segment lost 3 bases, leaving 5 bases of the junction unmatched. The CDR3 protein is CASSWAGTSGTDTQYF. CDR3 in DNA: TGCGCCAGCAGCTGGGCCGGGACTAGCGGCACAGATACGCAGTATTTT.

This clonotype was seen a few times. This chain joins TRBV20-1 and TRBJ2-5; 9 bases are shared with TRBD2. This CDR3 is built from 14 residues. Trimming at V came to 1 base and at J to 3 bases, leaving 3 bases not matched to a gene. The V gene's germline CDR1 is DFQATT and CDR2 SNEGSKA (reference sequence). CDR3 sequence reads: CSARVSGREETQYF. DNA of the CDR3: TGCAGTGCTAGAGTTAGCGGGAGAGAAGAGACCCAGTACTTC.

The chain uses TRBV12-3 or TRBV12-4 and TRBJ1-2; 7 bases match TRBD1. V was clipped by 5 bases and J by 4 bases; unmatched bases: 4. The length of the CDR3 is 13 residues. CDR3 nucleotide sequence: TGTGCCAGCAGTCCCAGGGGGGCCTATGGCTACACCTTC. Its protein is CASSPRGAYGYTF.

In its sample, this clonotype was seen a few times. The chain employs TRBV14 and TRBJ2-2, with 8 bases fitting TRBD2. CDR1 SGHDN and CDR2 FVKESK come from the germline V gene. CDR3 size: 15 residues. V lost 6 bases and J lost 2; bases outside the gene matches: 5. The CDR3 nucleotides are TGTGCCAGCAGGCCGGGACTAGAAAACACCGGGGAGCTGTTTTTT. Amino acids: CASRPGLENTGELFF.